This TCR beta chain was profiled in a study of early T cells in non-severe SARS-CoV-2 infection. Trimming shortened V by 5 bases and J by 7 bases, and 12 bases separated the two germline ends. The CDR3 has 12 residues. Germline V gene data show CDR1 as SEHNR and CDR2 as FQNEAQ (reference sequence). In TCRdb, the 5' RACE reads were re-called with MiXCR into one record per CDR3 protein. The sample carries roughly 64,000 distinct CDR3 sequences, 10% to 15% recorded once. The genes are TRBV7-9 and TRBJ2-7, with D maybe TRBD2 (6 bases). This clonotype originated in an adult who was a healthcare worker with PCR-confirmed SARS-CoV-2 infection or an uninfected control (not recorded which). Specimen: whole blood. The CDR3 region has the DNA TGTGCCAGCAGCACAGACCGGGGGGAGCAGTACTTC. This gives the protein CASSTDRGEQYF.